A selection of T cell receptor beta chains follows, all from one sample in a study of CD8 T cells in ankylosing spondylitis. TCRdb re-called the 5' RACE reads through MiXCR, storing one row per CDR3 protein. Of 450,000 or so distinct CDR3 sequences in the sample, roughly 25% were seen once. Sequences were obtained from blood, either unsorted or a sorted T cell fraction (not recorded which). The source of these receptors is a male donor with ankylosing spondylitis. Each CDR3 is given with its conserved first and last residue. A D gene is named only where the DNA matches it firmly. For some rows the clone size is stated as once, few or many, or as a class when expanded; others skip it.

clone_size,j_call,d_call,v_call,cdr3_aa,cdr3_nt
many,TRBJ2-2,TRBD2,TRBV5-1,CASSVAGYTGELFF,TGCGCCAGCAGTGTAGCGGGATACACCGGGGAGCTGTTTTTT
NA,TRBJ2-2,NA,TRBV5-1,CASSFGRVRTGELFF,TGCGCCAGCAGCTTCGGCAGGGTGCGCACCGGGGAGCTGTTTTTT
few,TRBJ2-1,TRBD1,TRBV6-1,CASSVSGGWANEQFF,TGTGCCAGCAGTGTGTCAGGGGGCTGGGCCAATGAGCAGTTCTTC
NA,TRBJ1-3,TRBD1,TRBV7-6,CASSLTNRGPGNTIYF,TGTGCCAGCAGCTTAACGAACAGGGGGCCTGGAAACACCATATATTTT
NA,TRBJ2-7,TRBD1,TRBV20-1,CSATKGTDYEQYF,TGCAGTGCTACCAAAGGGACAGACTACGAGCAGTACTTC
NA,TRBJ2-7,TRBD2,TRBV4-2,CASSPGPSGTYEQYF,TGTGCCAGCAGCCCTGGGCCTAGCGGGACCTACGAGCAGTACTTC
few,TRBJ2-3,TRBD1,TRBV24-1,CATSDLRQGTDTQYF,TGTGCCACCAGTGATCTTCGACAGGGTACAGATACGCAGTATTTT
NA,TRBJ1-1,NA,TRBV4-1,CASSQEEDTEAFF,TGCGCCAGCAGCCAAGAGGAAGACACTGAAGCTTTCTTT
NA,TRBJ1-5,NA,TRBV24-1,CATSDPTDEKQPQHF,TGTGCCACCAGTGACCCGACAGATGAGAAACAGCCCCAGCATTTT
few,TRBJ2-2,TRBD2,TRBV12-3/TRBV12-4,CASRKVAGGFTGELFF,TGTGCCAGCAGGAAGGTAGCGGGAGGGTTCACCGGGGAGCTGTTTTTT
once,TRBJ2-5,NA,TRBV15,CATTLRGAVYQETQYF,TGTGCCACCACACTAAGAGGGGCAGTTTACCAAGAGACCCAGTACTTC
few,TRBJ2-1,TRBD1,TRBV5-1,CASSLEGQRYNEQFF,TGCGCCAGCAGCTTGGAGGGACAGAGATACAATGAGCAGTTCTTC
few,TRBJ2-1,TRBD1,TRBV20-1,CSASDPGGPGFGNEQFF,TGCAGTGCTAGCGACCCAGGGGGTCCAGGCTTTGGCAATGAGCAGTTCTTC
NA,TRBJ1-1,NA,TRBV12-3/TRBV12-4,CASSRQAAEAFF,TGTGCCAGCAGCCGACAGGCCGCTGAAGCTTTCTTT
NA,TRBJ2-1,TRBD1,TRBV10-2,CASSGTGGARGEQFF,TGCGCCAGCAGCGGCACAGGGGGCGCACGGGGTGAGCAGTTCTTC
NA,TRBJ2-1,NA,TRBV24-1,CATSDLTAYNEQFF,TGTGCCACCAGTGATTTGACAGCGTACAATGAGCAGTTCTTC
few,TRBJ1-1,TRBD1,TRBV20-1,CSAPKAGGPLATEAFF,TGCAGTGCTCCTAAAGCAGGGGGCCCTCTTGCCACTGAAGCTTTCTTT
NA,TRBJ2-2,NA,TRBV24-1,CATRDTYTGELFF,TGTGCCACCAGGGACACTTACACCGGGGAGCTGTTTTTT
few,TRBJ1-1,NA,TRBV5-1,CASRRASRDSRVWAFF,TGCGCCAGCAGACGGGCTTCACGAGATTCTAGGGTTTGGGCTTTCTTT
NA,TRBJ2-3,TRBD2,TRBV20-1,CSASRSGRSDTQYF,TGCAGTGCTAGTCGAAGCGGGAGAAGCGATACGCAGTATTTT
NA,TRBJ1-6,NA,TRBV20-1,CSAIGTNNSPLHF,TGCAGTGCCATCGGGACAAATAATTCACCCCTCCACTTT
many,TRBJ2-5,NA,TRBV10-3,CAISEPLYPEQETQYF,TGTGCCATCAGTGAGCCCCTCTATCCCGAACAAGAGACCCAGTACTTC
NA,TRBJ2-1,TRBD1,TRBV5-1,CASSLGGSSSYNEQFF,TGCGCCAGCAGCTTAGGGGGCTCAAGCTCCTACAATGAGCAGTTCTTC
NA,TRBJ2-1,TRBD2,TRBV5-1,CASSLSGSIYNEQFF,TGCGCCAGCAGCCTAAGCGGGAGTATCTACAATGAGCAGTTCTTC
few,TRBJ2-7,TRBD1,TRBV5-1,CASSPRDRDYEQYF,TGCGCCAGCAGCCCTCGGGACAGGGATTACGAGCAGTACTTC
few,TRBJ2-4,NA,TRBV7-9,CASSSQGGDIQYF,TGTGCCAGCAGCTCACAGGGAGGGGACATTCAGTACTTC
NA,TRBJ2-1,TRBD2,TRBV20-1,CSARGIAGPYNEQFF,TGCAGTGCTAGGGGCATAGCGGGACCCTACAATGAGCAGTTCTTC
NA,TRBJ2-1,TRBD2,TRBV3-1,CASSLGGRAYNEQFF,TGTGCCAGCAGCCTGGGGGGGAGGGCCTACAATGAGCAGTTCTTC
NA,TRBJ1-1,NA,TRBV20-1,CSARSTEAFF,TGCAGTGCTAGAAGTACTGAAGCTTTCTTT